These 25 T cell receptor beta chains originate from one sample sequenced in a study of CD8+ T cells in alopecia areata. RNA, once extracted, was reverse transcribed into cDNA for use as the sequencing template. Sequencing was performed with immunoSEQ multiplex PCR; in TCRdb, only in-frame clones are kept and a portion is missing. The sample includes about 15,000 clones, roughly three fifths seen only once; the top ten take 10% to 15%. Samples from alopecia areata patients were lesional scalp punch biopsies and peripheral blood. Sequenced input: skin. The source is a human donor with alopecia areata.

J is TRBJ2-7 and V is TRBV28; TRBD1 aligns across 8 bases. This CDR3 comprises 17 residues. From germline, CDR1 is MDHEN and CDR2 SYDVKM. J was trimmed by 3 bases and V by 4 bases; bases with no gene match: 14. CDR3: CASSYPLRTGWVYEQYF. CDR3 coding DNA: TGTGCCAGCAGTTATCCCCTCAGGACAGGGTGGGTCTACGAGCAGTACTTC.

The chain employs TRBV5-1 and TRBJ1-1; 10 bases are a match to TRBD1. V lost 7 bases to trimming and J lost 1 base; unmatched junction nucleotides: 10. Germline V lookup: CDR1 SGHRS, CDR2 YFSETQ. CDR3 size: 16 residues. The CDR3 DNA reads TGCGCCAGCTTCCGGGGGACAGGGGATGGGAACACTGAAGCTTTCTTT. The encoded protein is CASFRGTGDGNTEAFF.

The rearrangement uses TRBV5-6 and TRBJ2-2, with TRBD2 matching 12 bases. The CDR3 has 19 residues. Germline trimming cut 4 bases from V and 2 bases from J; bases unmatched to any gene: 12. Germline V gene sequence: CDR1 SGHDT, CDR2 YYEEEE. CDR3 protein: CASSTIAGTSGLNTGELFF. CDR3 nucleotide sequence: TGTGCCAGCAGCACTATTGCCGGGACTAGCGGGCTAAACACCGGGGAGCTGTTTTTT.

J is TRBJ1-2 and V is TRBV27; D call uncertain. CDR3 size: 17 residues. Trimming removed 5 bases at V and 7 bases at J, with 26 bases between. Germline assignment: CDR1 MNHEY and CDR2 SMNVEV (reference sequence). The CDR3 DNA follows: TGTGCCAGCAGTCCCACCCCGACCTACCCGCTCTCGTTTGGCTACACCTTC. It specifies CASSPTPTYPLSFGYTF.

Comments on this clone: Compared with germline, one end of the junction differs, possibly owing to a read error. The V and J genes are TRBV27 and TRBJ2-3; the D is unclear. This CDR3 comprises 11 residues. From germline, CDR1 is MNHEY and CDR2 SMNVEV (reference sequence). The CDR3 spells CVSHDGDTQYF. The CDR3 region has the DNA TGTGTCAGCCACGATGGAGATACGCAGTATTTT.

This clone was picked up one time. The rearrangement links TRBV5-1 to TRBJ2-3, with a tentative D call TRBD2 (5 bases). Germline CDR1 is SGHRS and CDR2 is YFSETQ. CDR3 length equals 15 residues. V lost 1 base and J 6 bases, leaving 15 bases between the germline ends. The CDR3 reads CASSLIFSGRDTQYF. CDR3 coding DNA: TGCGCCAGCAGCTTGATTTTTTCGGGAAGGGATACGCAGTATTTT.

The rearrangement joins TRBV4-1 to TRBJ2-1; no firm D call. This CDR3 is built from 11 residues. V shed 4 bases and J shed 5 bases, with 3 bases lying between them. Germline CDR1 MGHRA, CDR2 YSYEKL. CDR3 coding DNA: TGCGCCAGCAGCCGAGACAATGAGCAGTTCTTC. This sequence encodes CASSRDNEQFF.

The chain recombines TRBV4-1 with TRBJ2-2; 16 bases are a match to TRBD2. The CDR3 consists of 19 residues. From germline, CDR1 is MGHRA and CDR2 YSYEKL. J lost 5 bases, V lost 2 bases, and 8 bases had no gene match. The CDR3 nucleotides are TGCGCCAGCAGCCAAAGCCCGGGACTAGCGGGGGGGTGGACCGGGGAGCTGTTTTTT. Its protein product is CASSQSPGLAGGWTGELFF.

The rearrangement joins TRBV30 to TRBJ2-3; the D gene is possibly TRBD1 (5 bases). CDR3 length: 12 residues. CDR1 is GTSNPN and CDR2 is SVGIG in the germline V gene (reference sequence). Between the trimmed V and J ends, which lost 4 bases and 2 bases, there was a span of 7 bases. The CDR3 coding sequence is TGTGCCTGGACAGGGAACACAGATACGCAGTATTTT. Translated: CAWTGNTDTQYF. The full variable domain, its missing parts supplied by reference TRBV30 and TRBJ2-3, is SQTIHQWPATLVQPVGSPLSLECTVEGTSNPNLYWYRQAAGRGLQLLFYSVGIGQISSEVPQNLSASRPQDRQFILSSKKLLLSDSGFYLCAWTGNTDTQYFGPGTRLTVL.

As concerns this clone: In the same sample, other DNA sequences code for this CDR3. J is TRBJ2-1 and V is TRBV14; 11 nucleotides line up with TRBD2. The V and J ends lost 4 bases and 7 bases, in that order; junction bases with no gene match: 3. CDR1 is SGHDN, CDR2 FVKESK, per germline. The CDR3 sequence is 14 residues long. As DNA, the CDR3 is TGTGCCAGCAGCCCCTGGACTAGCGGGAATGAGCAGTTCTTC. Protein: CASSPWTSGNEQFF.

This clone was seen more than once but under ten times. It is likely a read error, because the conserved phenylalanine at the end of the CDR3 is missing. The limits of the CDR3 on the DNA are not certain, so only TCRdb's listed CDR3 is given. V usage is TRBV29-1 and J usage is TRBJ1-1; the D segment call TRBD1 is taken from the table without a DNA check. The CDR3 is 8 amino acids in total, end residues counted. Germline assignment: CDR1 SQVTM and CDR2 ANQGSEA. The CDR3 loop reads CSVPGVPL.

In its sample, this clone is hyperexpanded. The CDR3 DNA reads TGTGCCAGCAGTTGGTGGACAGGACAGTTCTTC. Protein sequence: CASSWWTGQFF. The chain joins TRBV28 to TRBJ2-1; 7 nucleotides align to TRBD1. Germline-derived CDR1 and CDR2 are MDHEN and SYDVKM. This CDR3 has 11 residues. Trimming took 4 bases from V and 13 from J; bases not matched to a gene: 4.

V usage is TRBV6-5 and J usage is TRBJ2-5; D unclear. Trimming took 4 bases from V and 2 from J, leaving 17 bases between them. This CDR3 region has 16 residues. Germline V gives CDR1 MNHEY, CDR2 SVGAGI. DNA of the CDR3: TGTGCCAGCAGTTCGGAACCGCGACGTTTACAAGAGACCCAGTACTTC. It specifies CASSSEPRRLQETQYF.

The genes are TRBV6-1 and TRBJ2-7; no clear D. Germline CDR1 MNHNS, CDR2 SASEGT. The CDR3 is 14 amino acids. V gave up 5 bases and J gave up 4 bases, with 15 bases separating them. The CDR3 here is CASSIGWSTYEQYF. Written as DNA, the CDR3 is TGTGCCAGCAGTATCGGTTGGAGTACTTACGAGCAGTACTTC.

Sample share makes this clone medium-sized (0.01 to 0.1%). One junction end does not reproduce the germline sequence, and a read error may be involved. This chain links TRBV7-7 with TRBJ2-1; 9 nucleotides agree with TRBD1. This CDR3 spans 15 amino acids. Germline-derived CDR1 and CDR2 are SSHAT and FNYEAQ (reference sequence). The CDR3 spells CASSPDRGDGNEQFF. The DNA of the CDR3 is TGTGCTAGCAGCCCCGACAGGGGGGATGGCAATGAGCAGTTCTTC. The entire variable domain, with the rest obtained from reference TRBV7-7 and TRBJ2-1, is as follows: GAGVSQSPRYKVTKRGQDVTLRCDPISSHATLYWYQQALGQGPEFLTYFNYEAQPDKSGLPSDRFSAERPEGSISTLTIQRTEQRDSAMYRCASSPDRGDGNEQFFGPGTRLTVL.

The chain is built from TRBV7-6 and TRBJ2-5; D is possibly TRBD2 (6 bases). CDR1 and CDR2 from the germline V gene are SGHVS and FNYEAQ. Trimming removed 5 bases at V and 5 bases at J, with 15 bases between. This CDR3 spans 14 amino acids. The CDR3 region has the DNA TGTGCCAGCAGCCCGACTAGTCTGGGGGAGACCCAGTACTTC. Encoded protein: CASSPTSLGETQYF.

V gene TRBV7-3 combines with J gene TRBJ2-3, with 10 bases fitting TRBD2. With V trimmed by 5 bases and J by 8 bases, 4 bases remained unmatched. This CDR3 has 13 residues. CDR1 is SGHTA and CDR2 is FQGTGA in the germline V gene. As DNA, the CDR3 is TGTGCCAGCAGCCCTAGCGGGAGTGGTACGCAGTATTTT. Translating gives CASSPSGSGTQYF. Looking up the rest from reference TRBV7-3 and TRBJ2-3 gives the full variable domain: GAGVSQTPSNKVTEKGKYVELRCDPISGHTALYWYRQSLGQGPEFLIYFQGTGAADDSGLPNDRFFAVRPEGSVSTLKIQRTERGDSAVYLCASSPSGSGTQYFGPGTRLTVL.

The chain combines TRBV7-6 with TRBJ2-2; 9 bases are shared with TRBD1. V shed 5 bases, J shed 4 bases, and the junction held 20 bases outside the gene matches. Germline V gives CDR1 SGHVS, CDR2 FNYEAQ. This CDR3 is built from 20 residues. The CDR3 is CASSPDRGGPKTFFTGELFF. In DNA form, the CDR3 reads TGTGCCAGCAGCCCTGACAGGGGGGGGCCTAAAACGTTCTTCACCGGGGAGCTGTTTTTT.

The rearrangement uses TRBV11-1 and TRBJ2-1; TRBD2 is a possible D gene (5 bases). CDR3 length: 15 residues. The germline V gene encodes CDR1 SGHAT and CDR2 FQDESV (reference sequence). V was pared by 4 bases and J by 6 bases, with 16 bases between. The CDR3 nucleotides read TGTGCCAGCAGCTCCGCGGGCCAAGGAGGCAATGAGCAGTTCTTC. Translation gives CASSSAGQGGNEQFF.

The V and J genes are TRBV28 and TRBJ2-3, with D possibly matching TRBD2 (5 bases). CDR1 MDHEN and CDR2 SYDVKM come from the germline V gene. This CDR3 region has 17 residues. Trimming cost V 4 bases and J 4 bases, with 21 bases left between them. The CDR3 sequence is CASSSIQAGLVPDTQYF. The CDR3 DNA reads as TGTGCCAGCAGTTCCATCCAGGCGGGTTTAGTACCAGATACGCAGTATTTT.

Only a few counts were recorded for this clone. This chain connects TRBV7-2 to TRBJ2-2; D may match TRBD1 or TRBD2 (5 bases each). The germline V and J ends were trimmed by 5 bases and 4 bases, with 14 bases remaining between them. Per germline, CDR1 SGHTA and CDR2 FQGNSA. The length of the CDR3 is 15 residues. The CDR3 spells CASSPGAWGTGELFF. The DNA for the CDR3 is TGTGCCAGCAGCCCCGGGGCGTGGGGCACCGGGGAGCTGTTTTTT.

V is TRBV7-9 and J is TRBJ1-1, with TRBD1 matching over 11 bases. Trimming took 1 base from V and 3 from J; bases not matched to a gene: 1. CDR1 is SEHNR and CDR2 is FQNEAQ in the germline V gene (reference sequence). The CDR3 is 15 residues long. CDR3 protein: CASSLGTGGDTEAFF. For the CDR3, the DNA is TGTGCCAGCAGCTTAGGGACAGGGGGCGACACTGAAGCTTTCTTT.

A few counts support this clone. The chain links TRBV27 to TRBJ1-5; no clear D gene. Germline CDR1 and CDR2: MNHEY and SMNVEV (reference sequence). Trimming cost V 2 bases and J 0 bases, with 11 bases left between them. The CDR3 consists of 16 residues. This CDR3 reads CASSLTFAYSNQPQHF. The CDR3 bases are TGTGCCAGCAGTTTAACATTTGCTTATAGCAATCAGCCCCAGCATTTT.

The chain links TRBV28 to TRBJ2-2; 7 nucleotides line up with TRBD2. The CDR3 has 15 amino acids. Germline V CDR1 and CDR2: MDHEN, SYDVKM. V was clipped by 8 bases and J by 4 bases; unmatched bases: 10. The CDR3 nucleotides read TGTGCCAGCCTCTCCCCCGGGGGGATCACCGGGGAGCTGTTTTTT. Its translation: CASLSPGGITGELFF. The variable domain in full, with the rest retrieved from reference TRBV28 and TRBJ2-2, is DVKVTQSSRYLVKRTGEKVFLECVQDMDHENMFWYRQDPGLGLRLIYFSYDVKMKEKGDIPEGYSVSREKKERFSLILESASTNQTSMYLCASLSPGGITGELFFGEGSRLTVL.

This clone was seen a few times. The V and J genes are TRBV19 and TRBJ2-3; 7 nucleotides match TRBD2. Germline trimming cut 7 bases from V and 3 bases from J; bases unmatched to any gene: 10. Germline CDR1 is LNHDA and CDR2 is SQIVND (reference sequence). The CDR3 sequence is 15 residues long. CDR3 bases: TGTGCCAGTACCGGGGGAGGGCGGTTTACAGATACGCAGTATTTT. Protein product: CASTGGGRFTDTQYF.